This entry is about one TCR beta chain. The CDR3 sequence is 18 residues long. Germline V CDR1 and CDR2: MDHEN, SYDVKM. V was pared by 8 bases and J by 2 bases, with 14 bases of the junction left unmatched. These data are taken from a study of blood T cell repertoires in COVID-19. Background on the study: PBMCs, B-cell-depleted T cells, or T cells were the source of the cDNA or gDNA that made up the material.

Method: immunoSEQ multiplex PCR; TCRdb's copy keeps in-frame clones and lacks some. The sample has some 200,000 clones; around 87% are singletons. The clonotype comes from a man aged 18 to 30 with active or convalescent COVID-19. The sequenced sample consisted of peripheral blood. The chain combines TRBV28 with TRBJ2-3; TRBD2 matches 12 bases. CDR3: CASQPTELAGGHTDTQYF. As DNA, the CDR3 is TGTGCCAGCCAGCCCACCGAACTAGCGGGGGGACACACAGATACGCAGTATTTT.